This T cell receptor (beta chain) was identified in a study of T cells in localized non-small cell lung cancer (dated by TCRdb to 2018 to 2021). For the wider study: Comparing tumors with uninvolved tumor-adjacent lungs, the study looked at the T cell repertoires of hundreds of patients with early-stage NSCLC. The cohort comprised around 250 treatment-naïve NSCLC patients with resected, localized lung tumors. Of the NSCLC patients, about 130 were male and approximately 110 were female, and the mean age was approximately 66 years.

On this clone: Its antigen has not been determined. No much larger clonotype is one base removed from it; base qualities were not supplied.

General study outcomes and caveats: Because multi-region tumor sequencing was not done, intratumor heterogeneity could not be ruled out. Uninvolved tumor-adjacent lung showed the highest T cell clonality, higher than tumor, which suggests more focused antigenic responses in the uninvolved tumor-adjacent lung. Higher T cell density in blood was associated with longer overall survival, whereas higher clonality in adjacent lung was associated with shorter survival. Since the design was exploratory, TCR variables were selected using unadjusted p-values with no false-discovery rate correction. Of the top 100 tumor clones, a median of roughly 56 were detected in paired uninvolved adjacent lung; approximately 28 were also among that lung's top 100.

At diagnosis, peripheral blood, uninvolved tumor-adjacent lung and tumor were collected and stored as a combination of fresh-frozen and FFPE material. For TCR repertoire profiling, blood samples were analyzed in the form of peripheral blood mononuclear cells. TCR beta CDR3 regions were sequenced from DNA using the immunoSEQ Assay. On the authors' methods: To compute T cell density, TCR beta template counts were normalized to usable DNA, which was estimated by amplifying housekeeping genes. Using the preseqR package, richness was estimated by extrapolating to 120,000 templates for tissue samples and 400,000 templates for PBMC samples. Clonality was taken to be one minus Pielou's evenness. Tissue-enriched TCRs were identified by differential abundance testing using productive amino-acid clonotypes, minimum total count 5 and alpha 0.1. The Jaccard Index and the Morisita Overlap Index were used to measure how much the repertoires overlapped between compartments. TCR beta CDR3s were clustered by GLIPH together with public tetramer-defined viral CDR3s, and at least three viral sequences plus V-gene enrichment were required for viral motifs. TCRdb re-hosts the immuneACCESS table, in-frame sequences only. Its copies lack some clones; in the studies checked, an unresolved V gene accounts for under half of them, and the cause for the rest is not known. The V and J calls and clone size are taken from that table; D and trimming were inferred from the DNA. The sample table shows roughly 48,000 clones, and over 70% are seen once. The ten top clones hold approximately 4% of the sample.

Trimming costs V 4 bases and J 4 bases, and their ends lie 15 bases apart. CDR1 and CDR2, looked up from the germline V gene, are SGHRS and YFSETQ. From its cysteine to its phenylalanine, the CDR3 spans 15 amino acids. Only the CDR3 region is kept as DNA, spanning 45 bases read in frame from base 1. The chain was built from TRBV5-1 and TRBJ1-3; the D segment could be TRBD1, given 5 matching bases. The input for sequencing was PBMCs, taken before any cancer treatment. This clonotype originated in a woman aged 35-70 years with stage II lung adenocarcinoma. The CDR3 is CASSQTRGRGNTIYF. In nucleotide form, the sequence is TGCGCCAGCAGCCAAACAAGGGGAAGGGGAAACACCATATATTTT.